This TCR beta chain is drawn from a study of shared clonotypes between healthy human individuals. Study-level results: Expectations were that clonotype sharing among donors would be affected by sequencing depth.

In regard to this clone: The antigen is undetermined.

Trimming pared 3 bases from V and 2 bases from J, leaving 10 bases between. Germline-derived CDR1 and CDR2 are KGHSH and LQKENI. The CDR3 is 14 residues long. Some clones are missing from TCRdb's copy, which holds only in-frame ones; the method was immunoSEQ multiplex PCR. This repertoire shows 900,000 to 1,200,000 clones, around 78% found once; its top ten account for 0.5% to 0.65%. The rearrangement uses TRBV18 and TRBJ1-1, with D maybe TRBD1 (6 bases). The receptor comes from a man aged 18-30 years in good health. Some clones in this sample may be carry-over from other donors' samples. Sequencing used memory CD4+ T cells from PBMCs. The subset here: CD45RA-negative fraction. DNA for the CDR3: TGTGCCAGCTCACCGGGGGGCCACAACACTGAAGCTTTCTTT. The encoded protein is CASSPGGHNTEAFF.